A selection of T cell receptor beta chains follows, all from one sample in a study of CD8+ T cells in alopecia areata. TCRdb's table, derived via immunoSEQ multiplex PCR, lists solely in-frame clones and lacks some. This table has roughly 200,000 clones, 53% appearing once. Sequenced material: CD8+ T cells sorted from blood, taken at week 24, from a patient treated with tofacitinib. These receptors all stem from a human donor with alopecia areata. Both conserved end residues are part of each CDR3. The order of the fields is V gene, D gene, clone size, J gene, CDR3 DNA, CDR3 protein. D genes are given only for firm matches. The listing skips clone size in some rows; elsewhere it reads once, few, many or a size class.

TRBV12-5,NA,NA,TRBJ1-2,TGTGCTTGGACAGTGTATGGCTACACCTTC,CAWTVYGYTF
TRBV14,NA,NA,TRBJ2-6,TGTGCCAGCAGCCAAGGGTTACAACTTACCTCTGGGGCCAACGTCCTGACTTTC,CASSQGLQLTSGANVLTF
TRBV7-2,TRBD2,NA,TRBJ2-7,TGTGCCAGCAGCTTAGTCCAGCGGGGGGTCACCTACGAGCAGTACTTC,CASSLVQRGVTYEQYF
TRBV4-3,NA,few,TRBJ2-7,TGCGCCAGCAGCCAAGGGACAGAGGCGTCCTACGAGCAGTACTTC,CASSQGTEASYEQYF
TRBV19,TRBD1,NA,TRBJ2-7,TGTGCCAGTACCCCAGGGGGATGGGGCGAGCAGTACTTC,CASTPGGWGEQYF
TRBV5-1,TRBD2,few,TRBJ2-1,TGCGCCAGCAGCGTTAGCGGGGGGTACAATGAGCAGTTCTTC,CASSVSGGYNEQFF
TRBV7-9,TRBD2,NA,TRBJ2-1,TGTGCCAGCAGCTTCTCACCGGGGGGCTCCTACAATGAGCAGTTCTTC,CASSFSPGGSYNEQFF
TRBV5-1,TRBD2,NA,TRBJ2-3,TGCGCCAGCAGCGCGGGACTAGCGGGGGTCACAGATACGCAGTATTTT,CASSAGLAGVTDTQYF
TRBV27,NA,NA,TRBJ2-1,TGTGCCAGCAGTTTATCGGACTACAATGAGCAGTTCTTC,CASSLSDYNEQFF
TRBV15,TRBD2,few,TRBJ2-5,TGTGCCACCAGCAGAACCGCTAGCGGGGGGGCTTCGAGGGAGACCCAGTACTTC,CATSRTASGGASRETQYF
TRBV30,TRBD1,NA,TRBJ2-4,TGTGCCTGGAGTGTTCCGGGACAGCAAAACATTCAGTACTTC,CAWSVPGQQNIQYF
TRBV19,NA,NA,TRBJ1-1,TGTGCCAGTAATTGGAGGGGTAGCACTGAAGCTTTCTTT,CASNWRGSTEAFF
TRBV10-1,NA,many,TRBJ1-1,TGCGCCAGCAGTCCGGGACCCGGGAACACTGAAGCTTTCTTT,CASSPGPGNTEAFF
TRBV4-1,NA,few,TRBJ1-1,TGCGCCAGCAGCCAAGTGGGAGGGAACGCTGAAGCTTTCTTT,CASSQVGGNAEAFF
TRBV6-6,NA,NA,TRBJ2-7,TGTGCCAGCAGTTACGTTGCGGCCTACGAGCAGTACTTC,CASSYVAAYEQYF
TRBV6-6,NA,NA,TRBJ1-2,TGTGCCAGCAGTTCGATGGGGGGCTATGGCTACACCTTC,CASSSMGGYGYTF
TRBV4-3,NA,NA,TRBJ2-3,TGCGCCAGCAGCCAAGGACGGGCCCCGACAGATACGCAGTATTTT,CASSQGRAPTDTQYF